Presented here are 27 T cell receptor beta chains from one specimen sequenced in a study of identical twins. TCRdb ran MiXCR on the 5' RACE reads and lists one entry per CDR3 protein. This table holds under 900,000 distinct CDR3 sequences, 10% to 15% found once. The same specimen was also included in a second study, on yellow fever vaccine responses in identical twins.

The sample comprised PBMCs. The source is a woman younger than 35 in good health.

This clonotype was counted only a few times. This rearrangement joins TRBV6-5 to TRBJ2-1; the match to TRBD2 covers 7 bases. Germline V gene data show CDR1 as MNHEY and CDR2 as SVGAGI. The CDR3 totals 17 residues. V gave up 8 bases and J gave up 0 bases; unmatched junction bases: 13. The DNA of the CDR3 is TGTGCCAGCGTTGGGCTTGCGGGAGAGAGCTCCTACAATGAGCAGTTCTTC. Encoded protein: CASVGLAGESSYNEQFF.

The chain carries TRBV5-1 and TRBJ2-5; unclear D gene. Germline loops: CDR1 SGHRS, CDR2 YFSETQ. Trimming cost V 0 bases and J 2 bases, with 8 bases left between them. CDR3 length equals 14 residues. The CDR3 region has the DNA TGCGCCAGCAGCTTGGCCGCTAGACAAGAGACCCAGTACTTC. Translating it yields CASSLAARQETQYF.

This clonotype was seen ten or more times. V and J are TRBV10-2 and TRBJ2-1, with 7 positions matching TRBD2. In germline, CDR1 is WSHSY, CDR2 SAAADI. This CDR3 has 17 amino acids. V was pared by 1 base and J by 6 bases, with 12 bases of the junction left unmatched. Written as DNA, the CDR3 is TGCGCCAGCAGTGAGTTCTCAACTAGCGCCCGGAGCAATGAGCAGTTCTTC. Translating it yields CASSEFSTSARSNEQFF.

The V and J genes are TRBV6-1 and TRBJ2-7; the D is unclear. The CDR3 spans 13 residues. Germline-derived CDR1 and CDR2 are MNHNS and SASEGT. V gave up 7 bases and J gave up 6 bases, with 16 bases separating them. In DNA, the CDR3 is TGTGCCAGCACCCGCTCATTCGTCCGCGAGCAGTACTTC. It specifies CASTRSFVREQYF.

This clonotype has a count of ten or more. V gene TRBV2 combines with J gene TRBJ1-4; 7 bases map to TRBD1. Trimming removed 6 bases from V and 5 bases from J; junction bases left unmatched: 6. CDR1 is SNHLY, CDR2 FYNNEI, per germline. The CDR3 runs to 14 residues. CDR3 DNA sequence: TGTGCCAGCAGCGGACAGGCTTTAAATGAAAAACTGTTTTTT. Amino acid sequence: CASSGQALNEKLFF.

J is TRBJ2-5 and V is TRBV5-5; 8 bases fit TRBD1. The CDR3 sequence is 17 residues long. CDR1 SGHKS and CDR2 YYEKEE come from the germline V gene (reference sequence). The ends lost 3 bases at V and 3 bases at J; junction bases unmatched: 13. CDR3 sequence reads: CASSSSGQGSREETQYF. The CDR3 nucleotides read TGTGCCAGCAGCTCCTCAGGACAGGGAAGTCGGGAAGAGACCCAGTACTTC.

This clonotype has ten or more counts. V and J are TRBV12-3 or TRBV12-4 and TRBJ2-7; tentatively, D is TRBD2 (6 bases). The CDR3 spans 13 residues. Trimming removed 3 bases from V and 4 bases from J, with 10 bases in between. CDR3 residues: CASSLRREYEQYF. In DNA form, the CDR3 reads TGTGCCAGCAGTTTGCGGCGGGAATACGAGCAGTACTTC.

The rearrangement links TRBV27 to TRBJ2-1; 7 positions agree with TRBD2. Unmatched junction bases numbered 11, after V lost 8 bases and J lost 4 bases. Germline loops: CDR1 MNHEY, CDR2 SMNVEV (reference sequence). The CDR3 is made up of 15 amino acids. The chain's CDR3 is CASRRAGAMYNEQFF. The CDR3 region has the DNA TGTGCCAGCCGTAGGGCGGGAGCCATGTACAATGAGCAGTTCTTC.

The chain joins TRBV19 to TRBJ2-1; D not certain. The CDR3 contains 13 residues. Trimming removed 6 bases at V and 2 bases at J, with 8 bases between. Germline loops: CDR1 LNHDA, CDR2 SQIVND (reference sequence). The CDR3 DNA is TGTGCCAGTAGCGCCTTCACCTACAATGAGCAGTTCTTC. Its translation is CASSAFTYNEQFF.

The chain uses TRBV5-1 and TRBJ2-1; TRBD2 matches 15 bases. The CDR3 has 17 residues. The V gene's germline CDR1 is SGHRS and CDR2 YFSETQ. The trim removed 1 base at V and 4 bases at J, leaving 3 bases unmatched. This CDR3 is CASSLPGTSGGYNEQFF. The CDR3 DNA reads as TGCGCCAGCAGCTTGCCCGGGACTAGCGGGGGGTACAATGAGCAGTTCTTC.

The CDR3 is CASSRPKWNTQYF. In nucleotides, the CDR3 is TGTGCCAGCAGCCGACCAAAGTGGAATACGCAGTATTTT. The rearrangement joins TRBV5-8 to TRBJ2-3, with D hard to call. The V gene's germline CDR1 is SGHTS and CDR2 YDEGEE. Trimming stripped 4 bases from V and 7 bases from J, with 13 bases between. The CDR3 loop spans 13 amino acids.

The rearrangement uses TRBV20-1 and TRBJ1-1; perhaps TRBD1 as D (5 bases). The CDR3 covers 13 residues. Trimming took off 5 bases at V and 2 bases at J, with 12 bases between the two ends. Germline CDR1 reads DFQATT; CDR2 reads SNEGSKA (reference sequence). This chain's CDR3 is CSAFSQGNTEAFF. The CDR3 coding sequence is TGCAGTGCTTTTTCCCAGGGAAACACTGAAGCTTTCTTT.

J is TRBJ2-7 and V is TRBV7-2, with D perhaps matching TRBD2 (6 bases). The CDR3 has 13 residues. V was clipped by 6 bases and J by 8 bases, with 17 bases between them. Germline CDR1 reads SGHTA; CDR2 reads FQGNSA. CDR3: CASRAEGTWQQYV. The CDR3 DNA reads as TGTGCCAGCAGGGCGGAGGGAACGTGGCAGCAGTACGTC.

The V gene is TRBV4-2, the J gene TRBJ1-6, with D possibly being TRBD1 (6 bases). Germline CDR1 reads LGHNA; CDR2 reads YNFKEQ. The V gene lost 1 base and the J gene lost 8 bases, with 18 bases spanning the gap. There are 17 residues in the CDR3. The CDR3 nucleotides read TGTGCCAGCAGCCAAGGAAAGGCCCCAGGGGTGTATTCACCCCTCCACTTT. Its protein is CASSQGKAPGVYSPLHF.

This chain links TRBV5-1 with TRBJ2-3; 7 positions agree with TRBD2. The CDR3 sequence is 15 residues long. V shed 1 base and J 6 bases; nucleotides not matched to a gene: 8. The germline gives CDR1 SGHRS, CDR2 YFSETQ. The CDR3 spells CASSLRGRVVDTQYF. CDR3 nucleotides: TGCGCCAGCAGCTTGCGAGGGAGGGTTGTTGATACGCAGTATTTT.

This clonotype was counted between two and nine times. The V and J genes are TRBV10-3 and TRBJ2-3; 9 bases match TRBD2. The V gene's germline CDR1 is ENHRY and CDR2 SYGVKD. This CDR3 comprises 15 residues. The ends lost 3 bases at V and 2 bases at J; junction bases unmatched: 3. CDR3 sequence: CAISEIAGATDTQYF. For the CDR3, the DNA is TGTGCCATCAGTGAAATAGCGGGGGCCACAGATACGCAGTATTTT.

The V gene is TRBV5-5, the J gene TRBJ2-7; no firm D call. The V gene lost 0 bases and the J gene lost 7 bases, with 14 bases spanning the gap. Germline V gives CDR1 SGHKS, CDR2 YYEKEE (reference sequence). This CDR3 is 14 amino acids long. CDR3 nucleotides: TGTGCCAGCAGCTTGGGACAACCGCACGGGGAGCAGTACTTC. Its protein product is CASSLGQPHGEQYF.

This clonotype was picked up a small number of times. V usage is TRBV3-1 and J usage is TRBJ1-1; tentative D call: TRBD1 (6 bases). Trimming pared 3 bases from V and 0 bases from J, leaving 11 bases between. This CDR3 has 15 residues. Germline V gene sequence: CDR1 LGHDT, CDR2 YNNKEL (reference sequence). CDR3 coding DNA: TGTGCCAGCAGCCAGGGGACATCTATGAACACTGAAGCTTTCTTT. As protein: CASSQGTSMNTEAFF.

The genes are TRBV20-1 and TRBJ1-2, with D possibly TRBD1 on 6 matching bases. Per the germline V gene, CDR1 is DFQATT and CDR2 is SNEGSKA (reference sequence). V was cut by 6 bases and J by 4 bases, with 15 bases left in between. CDR3 size: 13 residues. CDR3 coding DNA: TGCAGTGCCCCTCTAGACAGGAGCTATGGCTACACCTTC. This encodes CSAPLDRSYGYTF.

In this sample, this clonotype turned up a few times. The chain has TRBV5-7 and TRBJ2-3; TRBD2 aligns across 16 bases. TRBV5-7 is an open reading frame whose function is uncertain. This CDR3 contains 18 residues. Losses at the gene ends were 3 bases for V and 4 bases for J; bases not matched to a gene: 8. The CDR3 nucleotides are TGTGCCAGCAGCTCCGGGACTAGCGGGGGGGCCCGCCCAGATACGCAGTATTTT. Translating gives CASSSGTSGGARPDTQYF.

This clonotype was detected only a few times. V gene TRBV6-5 combines with J gene TRBJ2-5; D is possibly TRBD2 (6 bases). This CDR3 has 15 residues. The germline CDR1 and CDR2 sequences are MNHEY and SVGAGI. The ends were cut back, 1 base at V and 7 bases at J, with 16 bases in the middle. The CDR3, as DNA: TGTGCCAGCAGTTACTATCCCGGGACTTTGGGGACCCAGTACTTC. It yields the protein CASSYYPGTLGTQYF.

V and J are TRBV5-1 and TRBJ1-1; 10 bases match TRBD1. Germline V gives CDR1 SGHRS, CDR2 YFSETQ. The V and J ends lost 4 bases and 5 bases, in that order; junction bases with no gene match: 5. The CDR3 sequence is 14 residues long. CDR3 coding DNA: TGCGCCAGCAGCAGGGACAGGGGAATAACTGAAGCTTTCTTT. Amino acid sequence: CASSRDRGITEAFF.

The V and J genes are TRBV4-1 and TRBJ2-1; 11 positions agree with TRBD2. The germline CDR1 and CDR2 sequences are MGHRA and YSYEKL. The CDR3 consists of 16 residues. The V and J ends lost 4 bases and 8 bases, in that order; junction bases with no gene match: 10. The CDR3, as DNA: TGCGCCAGCAGCCCACATAGCGGGAGGGCCGTCGATGAGCAGTTCTTC. Protein: CASSPHSGRAVDEQFF.

V is TRBV19 and J is TRBJ1-5; D not certain. The CDR3 loop spans 12 amino acids. Germline CDR1 LNHDA, CDR2 SQIVND (reference sequence). V was trimmed by 7 bases and J by 7 bases, leaving 11 bases between them. In DNA form, the CDR3 reads TGTGCCAGTACCAAAAGCGGGCAGCCCCAGCATTTT. It encodes CASTKSGQPQHF.

With respect to this clonotype: The missing conserved phenylalanine or tryptophan at the end of this CDR3 makes a read error likely. It is unclear where the CDR3 begins or ends on the DNA, so no DNA is shown, and the CDR3 is as TCRdb lists it. V is TRBV12-3 or TRBV12-4 and J is TRBJ2-1; TRBD1 is taken as the D call from the table, unchecked against the DNA. The CDR3 is 11 amino acids in total, end residues counted. The CDR3 loop reads CASSLGSTGWV.

The chain is built from TRBV5-1 and TRBJ2-2, with D possibly TRBD2 on 5 matching bases. This CDR3 has 17 residues. Germline CDR1 reads SGHRS; CDR2 reads YFSETQ. Trimming shortened V by 2 bases and J by 4 bases, and 18 bases separated the two germline ends. This chain's CDR3 is CASSFSGEGRVTGELFF. CDR3 in DNA: TGCGCCAGCAGCTTCTCCGGAGAGGGTAGGGTCACCGGGGAGCTGTTTTTT. The full variable domain, rest sourced from reference TRBV5-1 and TRBJ2-2, is KAGVTQTPRYLIKTRGQQVTLSCSPISGHRSVSWYQQTPGQGLQFLFEYFSETQRNKGNFPGRFSGRQFSNSRSEMNVSTLELGDSALYLCASSFSGEGRVTGELFFGEGSRLTVL.

This clonotype was counted ten times or more. This chain joins TRBV12-3 or TRBV12-4 and TRBJ1-5, with D possibly matching TRBD1 (5 bases). The CDR3 spans 16 residues. Trimming pared 1 base from V and 4 bases from J, leaving 14 bases between. CDR3 in DNA: TGTGCCAGCAGTTTAGGTGTGGGGGTTCCTAATCAGCCCCAGCATTTT. Translation gives CASSLGVGVPNQPQHF.